The rows below give T cell receptor beta chains drawn from one sample of a study of vaccination and CD4 T cells after COVID-19. These receptors are not linked to any known antigen. TCRdb ran MiXCR on the PCR reads and lists one entry per CDR3 protein. Altogether about 9,700 distinct CDR3 sequences are present, around 30% being singletons, with the ten largest covering roughly 8%. The sequencing input was CD4+ T cells from blood, cultured in vitro. The receptors shown here come from a human donor in good health. The conserved cysteine and the conserved F or W are not part of the CDR3 here.

>TRBV21-1
ASRSWTSGAYEQY
>TRBV7-2
ASSPTGGNQPRH
>TRBV2
ATSAGYGYT
>TRBV7-2
ASSLGGRTSRNEQF
>TRBV20-1
SARLGGSTDTQY
>TRBV7-2
ASSFSTQDTQY
>TRBV24-1
ATSDPQTGPY
>TRBV27
ASSLSLGGASYNEQF
>TRBV5-4
ASSAGRIQETQY
>TRBV9
ASSAQLTYNSPLH
>TRBV20-1
SATGTSPAPGTDTQY
>TRBV6-1
ASSDRRLNEQF
>TRBV15
ATSSGQGGETQY
>TRBV6-5
ASSYSFTGANVLT
>TRBV6-2/TRBV6-3
ASSYYNRNTEAF
>TRBV7-3
ASSPSSYNEQF
>TRBV6-2/TRBV6-3
ASSYGLAGVTDTQY
>TRBV5-4
ASSSPPGAENGYT
>TRBV6-5
ASSYSLQGYSNQPQH